This T cell receptor beta chain was identified in a study of cytomegalovirus exposure and HLA in healthy donors. Study-wide findings and caveats: High sensitivity and specificity were reportedly achieved when the classifier diagnosed cytomegalovirus status. An analysis done earlier found most TCR beta V segments productive about 87% or about 30% of the time. TCR beta sequences reportedly predicted most subjects' HLA-A and HLA-B alleles accurately.

This cohort consisted of healthy bone marrow donors. A note on this clone: Antigen unknown.

Researchers ran the PCR with 60 Vbeta and 13 Jbeta primers. The method was immunoSEQ multiplex PCR; TCRdb's version includes in-frame clones alone and lacks a portion of them. This table holds under 200,000 clones, roughly 79% found once. Sequences were obtained from PBMCs. This clonotype was sampled from a woman aged 45-65 years in good health and CMV-seronegative.

CDR3 residues: CASSLQGAGTEAFF. The CDR3 nucleotides read TGCGCCAGCAGCTTACAGGGGGCCGGCACTGAAGCTTTCTTT. This sequence joins TRBV5-1 and TRBJ1-1; 9 nucleotides line up with TRBD1. The CDR3 has 14 amino acids. The J segment lost 4 bases and the V segment lost 2 bases, leaving 3 bases of the junction unmatched. Germline V gene lookup returns CDR1 SGHRS and CDR2 YFSETQ.